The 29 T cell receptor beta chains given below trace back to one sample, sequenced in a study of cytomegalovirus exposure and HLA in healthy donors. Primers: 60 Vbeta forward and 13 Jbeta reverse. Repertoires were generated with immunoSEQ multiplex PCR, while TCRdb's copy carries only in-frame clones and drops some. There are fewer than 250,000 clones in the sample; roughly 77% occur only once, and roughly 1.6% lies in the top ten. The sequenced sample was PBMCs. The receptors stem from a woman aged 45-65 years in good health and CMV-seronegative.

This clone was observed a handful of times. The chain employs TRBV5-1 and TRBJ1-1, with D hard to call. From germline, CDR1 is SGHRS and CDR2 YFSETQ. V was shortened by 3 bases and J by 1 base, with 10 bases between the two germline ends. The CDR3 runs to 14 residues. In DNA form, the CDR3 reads TGCGCCAGCAGCTCGAGCACCTCGAACACTGAAGCTTTCTTT. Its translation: CASSSSTSNTEAFF. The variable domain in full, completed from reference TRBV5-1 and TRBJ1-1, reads KAGVTQTPRYLIKTRGQQVTLSCSPISGHRSVSWYQQTPGQGLQFLFEYFSETQRNKGNFPGRFSGRQFSNSRSEMNVSTLELGDSALYLCASSSSTSNTEAFFGQGTRLTVV.

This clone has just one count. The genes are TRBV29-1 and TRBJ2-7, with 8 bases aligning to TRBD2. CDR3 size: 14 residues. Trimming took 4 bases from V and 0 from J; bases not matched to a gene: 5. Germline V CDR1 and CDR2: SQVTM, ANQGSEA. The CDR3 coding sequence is TGCAGCGTTGGGGGGACTAGTCACTCCTACGAGCAGTACTTC. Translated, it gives CSVGGTSHSYEQYF.

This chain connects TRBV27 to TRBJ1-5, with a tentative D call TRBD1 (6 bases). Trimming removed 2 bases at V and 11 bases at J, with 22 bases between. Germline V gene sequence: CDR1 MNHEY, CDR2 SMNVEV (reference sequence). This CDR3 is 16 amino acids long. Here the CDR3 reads CASSLRSDSSRMAQHF. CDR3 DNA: TGTGCCAGCAGTTTAAGATCGGACAGCAGCCGAATGGCCCAGCATTTT.

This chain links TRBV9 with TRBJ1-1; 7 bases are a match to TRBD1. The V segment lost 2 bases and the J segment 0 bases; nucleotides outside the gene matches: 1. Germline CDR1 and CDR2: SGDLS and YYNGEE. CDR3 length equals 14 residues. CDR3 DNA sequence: TGTGCCAGCAGCGTTGGGACAGTGAACACTGAAGCTTTCTTT. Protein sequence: CASSVGTVNTEAFF.

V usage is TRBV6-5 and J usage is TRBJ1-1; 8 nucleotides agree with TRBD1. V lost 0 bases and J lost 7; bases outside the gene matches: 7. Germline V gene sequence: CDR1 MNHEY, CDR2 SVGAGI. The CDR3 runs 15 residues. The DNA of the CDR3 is TGTGCCAGCAGTTACTCGAAGTTCAGGGGGCGTGAAGCTTTCTTT. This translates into CASSYSKFRGREAFF.

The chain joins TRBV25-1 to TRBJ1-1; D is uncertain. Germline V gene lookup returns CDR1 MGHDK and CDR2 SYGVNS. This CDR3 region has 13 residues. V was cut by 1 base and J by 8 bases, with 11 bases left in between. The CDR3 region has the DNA TGTGCCAGCAGTGAATTCGGGAGGTTAGAAGCTTTCTTT. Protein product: CASSEFGRLEAFF.

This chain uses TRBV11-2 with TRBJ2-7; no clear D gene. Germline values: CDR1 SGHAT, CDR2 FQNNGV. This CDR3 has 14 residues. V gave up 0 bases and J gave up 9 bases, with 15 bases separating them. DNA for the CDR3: TGTGCCAGCAGCTTAGAGGGTTTCAGGCAGGCGCAGTACTTC. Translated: CASSLEGFRQAQYF.

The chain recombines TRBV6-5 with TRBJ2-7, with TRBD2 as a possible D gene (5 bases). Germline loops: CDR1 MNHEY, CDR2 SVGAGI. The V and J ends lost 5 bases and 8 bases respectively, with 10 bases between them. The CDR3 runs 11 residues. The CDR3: CASSQVGKQYF. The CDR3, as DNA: TGTGCCAGCAGTCAGGTCGGGAAGCAGTACTTC.

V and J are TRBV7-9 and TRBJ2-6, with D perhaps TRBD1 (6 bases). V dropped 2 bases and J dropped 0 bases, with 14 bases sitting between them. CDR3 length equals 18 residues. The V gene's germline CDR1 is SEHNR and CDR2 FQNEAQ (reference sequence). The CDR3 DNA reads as TGTGCCAGCAGCTTACTCCAGGGGCCGATCTCTGGGGCCAACGTCCTGACTTTC. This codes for CASSLLQGPISGANVLTF. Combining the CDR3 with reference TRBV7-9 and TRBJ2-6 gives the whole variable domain DTGVSQNPRHKITKRGQNVTFRCDPISEHNRLYWYRQTLGQGPEFLTYFQNEAQLEKSRLLSDRFSAERPKGSFSTLEIQRTEQGDSAMYLCASSLLQGPISGANVLTFGAGSRLTVL.

The CDR3 loop is CSVDAVDNEQFF. The CDR3 DNA reads as TGCAGCGTTGACGCGGTGGACAATGAGCAGTTCTTC. V and J are TRBV29-1 and TRBJ2-1; unclear D gene. CDR1 and CDR2 (germline): SQVTM, ANQGSEA. The V end lost 3 bases, the J end lost 5 bases, and 8 bases lay between the germline ends. The CDR3 sequence is 12 residues long.

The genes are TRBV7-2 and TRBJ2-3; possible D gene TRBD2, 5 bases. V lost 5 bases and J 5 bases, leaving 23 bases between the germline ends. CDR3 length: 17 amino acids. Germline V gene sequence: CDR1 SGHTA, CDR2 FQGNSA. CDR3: CASSLAGRTLYRDTQYF. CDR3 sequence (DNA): TGTGCCAGCAGCCTCGCAGGCAGGACTCTTTACCGAGATACGCAGTATTTT.

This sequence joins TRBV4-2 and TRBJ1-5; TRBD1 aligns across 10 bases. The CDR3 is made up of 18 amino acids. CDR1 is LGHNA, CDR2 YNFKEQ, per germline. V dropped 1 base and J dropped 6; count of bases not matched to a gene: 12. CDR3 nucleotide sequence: TGTGCCAGCAGCCAAGGTCGACAGGGGGCAACTTCTGGTCAGCCCCAGCATTTT. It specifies CASSQGRQGATSGQPQHF.

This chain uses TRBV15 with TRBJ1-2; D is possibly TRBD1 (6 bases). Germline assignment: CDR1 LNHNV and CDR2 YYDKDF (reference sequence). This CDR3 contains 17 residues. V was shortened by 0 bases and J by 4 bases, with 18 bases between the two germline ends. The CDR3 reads CATSREKGIGTTYGYTF. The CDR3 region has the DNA TGTGCCACCAGCAGAGAAAAGGGAATCGGGACAACCTATGGCTACACCTTC.

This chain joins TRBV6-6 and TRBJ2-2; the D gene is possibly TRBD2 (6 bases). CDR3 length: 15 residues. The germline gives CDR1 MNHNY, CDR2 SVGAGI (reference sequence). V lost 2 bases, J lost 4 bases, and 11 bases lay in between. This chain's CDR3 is CASSYGGSPTGELFF. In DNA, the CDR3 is TGTGCCAGCAGTTACGGGGGGAGCCCCACCGGGGAGCTGTTTTTT.

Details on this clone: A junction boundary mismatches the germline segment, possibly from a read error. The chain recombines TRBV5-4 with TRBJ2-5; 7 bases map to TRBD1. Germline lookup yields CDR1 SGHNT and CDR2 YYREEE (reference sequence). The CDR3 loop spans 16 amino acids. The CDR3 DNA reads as TGTGCCAGCACCTTGCCCAATGGACAGGCAAAAGAGACCCAGTACTTC. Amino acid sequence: CASTLPNGQAKETQYF.

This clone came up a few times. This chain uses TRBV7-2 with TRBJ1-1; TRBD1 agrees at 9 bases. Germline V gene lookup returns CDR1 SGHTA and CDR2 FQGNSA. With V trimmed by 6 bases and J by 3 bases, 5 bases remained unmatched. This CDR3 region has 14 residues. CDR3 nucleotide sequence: TGTGCCAGCAGTCGGGACAGGGTAGACACTGAAGCTTTCTTT. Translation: CASSRDRVDTEAFF.

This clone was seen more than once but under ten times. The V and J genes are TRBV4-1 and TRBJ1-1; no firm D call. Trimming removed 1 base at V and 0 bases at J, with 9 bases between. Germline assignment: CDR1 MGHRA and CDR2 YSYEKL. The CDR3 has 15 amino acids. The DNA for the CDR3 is TGCGCCAGCAGCCAAGTTCCAGGAATGAACACTGAAGCTTTCTTT. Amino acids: CASSQVPGMNTEAFF.

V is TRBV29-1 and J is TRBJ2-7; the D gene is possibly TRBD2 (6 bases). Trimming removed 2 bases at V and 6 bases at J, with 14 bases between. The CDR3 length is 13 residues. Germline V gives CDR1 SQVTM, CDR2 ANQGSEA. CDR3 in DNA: TGCAGCGTTGAACTCACTCAGGGAGGCGAGCAGTACTTC. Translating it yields CSVELTQGGEQYF.

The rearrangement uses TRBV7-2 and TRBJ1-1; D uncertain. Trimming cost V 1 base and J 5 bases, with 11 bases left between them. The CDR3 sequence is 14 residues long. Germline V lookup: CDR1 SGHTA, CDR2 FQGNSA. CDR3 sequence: CASSLGAALTEAFF. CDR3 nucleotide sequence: TGTGCCAGCAGCTTAGGGGCCGCCCTAACTGAAGCTTTCTTT.

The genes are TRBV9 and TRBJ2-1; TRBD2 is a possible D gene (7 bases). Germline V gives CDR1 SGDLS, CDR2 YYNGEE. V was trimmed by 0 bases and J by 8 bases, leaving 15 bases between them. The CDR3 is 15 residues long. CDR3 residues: CASSVEGGVPDEQFF. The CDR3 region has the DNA TGTGCCAGCAGCGTAGAGGGGGGGGTACCCGATGAGCAGTTCTTC. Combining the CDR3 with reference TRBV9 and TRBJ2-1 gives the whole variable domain DSGVTQTPKHLITATGQRVTLRCSPRSGDLSVYWYQQSLDQGLQFLIQYYNGEERAKGNILERFSAQQFPDLHSELNLSSLELGDSALYFCASSVEGGVPDEQFFGPGTRLTVL.

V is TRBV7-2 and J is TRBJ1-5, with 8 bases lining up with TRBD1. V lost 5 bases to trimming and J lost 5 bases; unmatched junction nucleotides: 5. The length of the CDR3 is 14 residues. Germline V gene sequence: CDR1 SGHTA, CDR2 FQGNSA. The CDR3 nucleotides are TGTGCCAGCAGCATAACGACAGGGGATCAGCCCCAGCATTTT. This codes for CASSITTGDQPQHF.

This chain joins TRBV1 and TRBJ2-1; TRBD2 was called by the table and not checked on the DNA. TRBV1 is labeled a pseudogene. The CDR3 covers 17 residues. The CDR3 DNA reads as TGCACCAGCACCGCCTCCGGGATAGCGGGAGGGAACAATGAGCAGTTCTTC. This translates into CTSTASGIAGGNNEQFF.

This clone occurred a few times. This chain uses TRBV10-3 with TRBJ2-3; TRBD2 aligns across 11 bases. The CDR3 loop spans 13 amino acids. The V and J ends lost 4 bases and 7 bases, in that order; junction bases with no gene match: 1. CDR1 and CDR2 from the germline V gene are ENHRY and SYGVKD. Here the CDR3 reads CAISGLAGYTQYF. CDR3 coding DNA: TGTGCCATCAGTGGACTAGCGGGATATACGCAGTATTTT.

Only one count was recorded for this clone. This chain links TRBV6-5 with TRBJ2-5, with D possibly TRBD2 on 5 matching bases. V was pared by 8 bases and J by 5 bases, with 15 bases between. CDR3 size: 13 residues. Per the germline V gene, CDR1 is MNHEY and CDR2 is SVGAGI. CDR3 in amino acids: CASRTSRGETQYF. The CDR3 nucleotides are TGTGCCAGCCGCACCTCCCGGGGTGAGACCCAGTACTTC.

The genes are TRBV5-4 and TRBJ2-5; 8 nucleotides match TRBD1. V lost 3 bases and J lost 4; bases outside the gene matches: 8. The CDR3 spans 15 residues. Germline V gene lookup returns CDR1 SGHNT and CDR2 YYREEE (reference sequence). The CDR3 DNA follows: TGTGCCAGCAGCTACAAGACAGGGGAGGCAGAGACCCAGTACTTC. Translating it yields CASSYKTGEAETQYF.

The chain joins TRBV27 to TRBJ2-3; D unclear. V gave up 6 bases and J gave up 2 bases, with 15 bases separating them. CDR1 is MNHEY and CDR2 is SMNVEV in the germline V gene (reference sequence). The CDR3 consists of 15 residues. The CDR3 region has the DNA TGTGCCAGCAGCGAAGGCGGTTATCACACAGATACGCAGTATTTT. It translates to CASSEGGYHTDTQYF.

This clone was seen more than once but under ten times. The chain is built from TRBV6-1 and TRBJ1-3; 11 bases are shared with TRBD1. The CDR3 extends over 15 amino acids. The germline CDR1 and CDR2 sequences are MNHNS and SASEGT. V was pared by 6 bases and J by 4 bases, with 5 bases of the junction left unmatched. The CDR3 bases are TGTGCCAGCAGGGGACAGGGGGTGAGCGGAAACACCATATATTTT. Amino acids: CASRGQGVSGNTIYF.

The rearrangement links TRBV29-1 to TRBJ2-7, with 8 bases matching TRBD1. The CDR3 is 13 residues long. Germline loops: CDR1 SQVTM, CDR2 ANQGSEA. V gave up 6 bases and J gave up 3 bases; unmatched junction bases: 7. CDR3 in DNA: TGCAGCGTCCTGAGGACAGGGAACTACGAGCAGTACTTC. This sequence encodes CSVLRTGNYEQYF.

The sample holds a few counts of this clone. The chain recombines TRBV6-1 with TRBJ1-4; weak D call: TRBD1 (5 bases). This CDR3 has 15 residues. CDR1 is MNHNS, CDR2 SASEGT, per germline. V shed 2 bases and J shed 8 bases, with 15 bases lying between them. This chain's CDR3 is CASSETLGEGEKLFF. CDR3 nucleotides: TGTGCCAGCAGTGAAACGCTGGGGGAGGGGGAAAAACTGTTTTTT.